These 23 T cell receptor beta chains were all obtained from the same sample, sequenced in a study of T cells after yellow fever vaccination. From the 5' RACE reads, TCRdb called clonotypes with MiXCR, one entry per CDR3 protein. The sample has about 220,000 distinct CDR3 sequences; roughly 6.3% are singletons. The material sequenced was CD4+ T cells sorted from PBMCs, taken on the day of the yellow fever booster vaccination. All receptors derive from a man aged 25 to 40 who received the YFV17D yellow fever vaccine.

The table lists this clonotype with many counts. V and J are TRBV20-1 and TRBJ2-2; the match to TRBD2 covers 7 bases. With V trimmed by 4 bases and J by 1 base, 9 bases remained unmatched. Per germline, CDR1 DFQATT and CDR2 SNEGSKA (reference sequence). This CDR3 is 16 amino acids long. Here the CDR3 reads CSATAPGRLNTGELFF. Here the CDR3 DNA reads TGCAGTGCTACAGCGCCCGGGAGGCTGAACACCGGGGAGCTGTTTTTT.

The V call is TRBV20-1, the J call TRBJ2-3; TRBD2 agrees at 8 bases. From germline, CDR1 is DFQATT and CDR2 SNEGSKA (reference sequence). This CDR3 comprises 13 residues. V trimming: 7 bases; J trimming: 2 bases; junction bases outside the gene matches: 5. DNA for the CDR3: TGCAGTGTCCTAGCGGGCCTCACAGATACGCAGTATTTT. Protein: CSVLAGLTDTQYF.

This clonotype was observed at least ten times. The chain joins TRBV27 to TRBJ2-3; perhaps TRBD2 as D (6 bases). V gave up 3 bases and J gave up 4 bases, with 11 bases separating them. The CDR3 is 14 residues long. Germline V gene sequence: CDR1 MNHEY, CDR2 SMNVEV (reference sequence). The CDR3 nucleotides read TGTGCCAGCAGTTTTCCGGGAGCGGCAGATACGCAGTATTTT. Its protein product is CASSFPGAADTQYF.

The sample holds many counts of this clonotype. The J gene is TRBJ1-1, the V gene TRBV20-1, with TRBD1 identical over 7 bases. The CDR3 runs 17 residues. Germline V gene sequence: CDR1 DFQATT, CDR2 SNEGSKA (reference sequence). Germline trimming cut 0 bases from V and 7 bases from J; bases unmatched to any gene: 17. CDR3 sequence reads: CSARDSHRTGAGREAFF. The DNA of the CDR3 is TGCAGTGCTAGAGATAGCCATCGGACAGGAGCCGGCCGTGAAGCTTTCTTT.

In its sample, this clonotype was seen a few times. V and J are TRBV10-3 and TRBJ2-1; 8 bases map to TRBD1. V shed 10 bases, J shed 6 bases, and the junction held 14 bases outside the gene matches. This CDR3 is 15 amino acids long. Germline values: CDR1 ENHRY, CDR2 SYGVKD. The CDR3 sequence: CATTPGQGRGNEQFF. CDR3 DNA: TGTGCCACCACCCCCGGACAGGGCCGCGGCAATGAGCAGTTCTTC.

The chain links TRBV7-3 to TRBJ1-6; D is unresolved. The germline gives CDR1 SGHTA, CDR2 FQGTGA. This CDR3 has 15 residues. V was trimmed by 1 base and J by 7 bases, leaving 11 bases between them. CDR3 DNA: TGTGCCAGCAGCTTAAGTCCAACGGGCAATTCACCCCTCCACTTT. Amino acids: CASSLSPTGNSPLHF.

V usage is TRBV10-3 and J usage is TRBJ2-5, with 7 bases that match TRBD2. The CDR3 has 13 amino acids. Germline values: CDR1 ENHRY, CDR2 SYGVKD. Trimming at V came to 6 bases and at J to 4 bases, leaving 5 bases not matched to a gene. The CDR3, as DNA: TGTGCCATCAGGGCGGGAGTCGGAGAGACCCAGTACTTC. It is translated as CAIRAGVGETQYF.

This clonotype was recorded at least ten times. The CDR3: CASSMGHNGYNEQFF. CDR3 in DNA: TGCGCCAGCAGCATGGGACACAATGGATACAATGAGCAGTTCTTC. This sequence joins TRBV5-1 and TRBJ2-1; the D gene is possibly TRBD1 (6 bases). The germline V and J ends were trimmed by 4 bases and 4 bases, with 15 bases remaining between them. This CDR3 contains 15 residues. From germline, CDR1 is SGHRS and CDR2 YFSETQ.

This clonotype was observed a handful of times. The chain recombines TRBV5-1 with TRBJ2-3, with unresolved D. Deletions cut 0 bases from V and 4 bases from J, with 12 bases between. Germline V gene sequence: CDR1 SGHRS, CDR2 YFSETQ. The CDR3 runs 15 residues. This chain's CDR3 is CASSLDRSSSDTQYF. DNA of the CDR3: TGCGCCAGCAGCTTGGACAGATCCTCTTCAGATACGCAGTATTTT.

The gene calls are TRBV7-2 and TRBJ2-1; TRBD2 aligns across 10 bases. The germline V gene encodes CDR1 SGHTA and CDR2 FQGNSA. The V segment lost 3 bases and the J segment 10 bases; nucleotides outside the gene matches: 3. The CDR3 has 13 residues. The DNA of the CDR3 is TGTGCCAGCAGCTTCGAGCGGGAGGGGGAGCAGTTCTTC. Protein product: CASSFEREGEQFF.

There are a few counts of this clonotype. The chain uses TRBV20-1 and TRBJ2-1; 13 nucleotides agree with TRBD2. The CDR3 runs 17 residues. With V trimmed by 3 bases and J by 2 bases, 7 bases remained unmatched. From germline, CDR1 is DFQATT and CDR2 SNEGSKA (reference sequence). CDR3 nucleotide sequence: TGCAGTGCTAGCCATCCGACTAGCGGGAGGACCTACAATGAGCAGTTCTTC. As protein: CSASHPTSGRTYNEQFF.

The genes are TRBV5-4 and TRBJ2-2, with D possibly being TRBD2 (5 bases). CDR1 SGHNT and CDR2 YYREEE come from the germline V gene (reference sequence). Trimming stripped 7 bases from V and 0 bases from J, with 16 bases between. This CDR3 comprises 16 residues. Here the CDR3 DNA reads TGTGCCAGCGCCCCGGCGGGTAAGGCGAACACCGGGGAGCTGTTTTTT. Its translation is CASAPAGKANTGELFF. Full variable domain (missing parts from reference TRBV5-4 and TRBJ2-2): ETGVTQSPTHLIKTRGQQVTLRCSSQSGHNTVSWYQQALGQGPQFIFQYYREEENGRGNFPPRFSGLQFPNYSSELNVNALELDDSALYLCASAPAGKANTGELFFGEGSRLTVL.

The chain uses TRBV5-1 and TRBJ2-5; maybe TRBD2 (7 bases). Trimming removed 0 bases at V and 1 base at J, with 13 bases between. CDR1 is SGHRS, CDR2 YFSETQ, per germline. The CDR3 runs to 16 residues. This CDR3 reads CASSLGSGGFQETQYF. CDR3 in DNA: TGCGCCAGCAGCTTGGGTTCGGGGGGCTTCCAAGAGACCCAGTACTTC. Looking up the rest from reference TRBV5-1 and TRBJ2-5 gives the full variable domain: KAGVTQTPRYLIKTRGQQVTLSCSPISGHRSVSWYQQTPGQGLQFLFEYFSETQRNKGNFPGRFSGRQFSNSRSEMNVSTLELGDSALYLCASSLGSGGFQETQYFGPGTRLLVL.

This clonotype was observed a handful of times. The J gene is TRBJ2-5, the V gene TRBV7-2; the D gene is possibly TRBD2 (6 bases). V lost 2 bases, J lost 7 bases, and 14 bases lay in between. Per the germline V gene, CDR1 is SGHTA and CDR2 is FQGNSA. This CDR3 contains 14 residues. The CDR3 region is CASSLIWRGGTQYF. CDR3 nucleotides: TGTGCCAGCAGCTTAATTTGGCGGGGAGGGACCCAGTACTTC.

The V call is TRBV28, the J call TRBJ2-7; D unresolved. V lost 6 bases and J lost 1, with 13 bases in between. Per the germline V gene, CDR1 is MDHEN and CDR2 is SYDVKM. There are 14 residues in the CDR3. DNA of the CDR3: TGTGCCAGCAGCCTCCCGGGCCTATCCTACGAGCAGTACTTC. Encoded protein: CASSLPGLSYEQYF. Variable domain in full (rest from reference TRBV28 and TRBJ2-7): DVKVTQSSRYLVKRTGEKVFLECVQDMDHENMFWYRQDPGLGLRLIYFSYDVKMKEKGDIPEGYSVSREKKERFSLILESASTNQTSMYLCASSLPGLSYEQYFGPGTRLTVT.

This clonotype was observed many times. V usage is TRBV12-3 or TRBV12-4 and J usage is TRBJ1-1, with TRBD1 identical over 7 bases. The CDR3 loop spans 13 amino acids. V was pared by 0 bases and J by 10 bases, with 5 bases of the junction left unmatched. The CDR3 DNA reads as TGTGCCAGCAGTTTAGCCGAGGGACAGACAGCTTTCTTT. Its translation: CASSLAEGQTAFF.

V is TRBV20-1 and J is TRBJ1-5; tentatively, D is TRBD1 (6 bases). V shed 3 bases and J shed 1 base, with 7 bases lying between them. CDR3 length: 13 amino acids. The germline CDR1 and CDR2 sequences are DFQATT and SNEGSKA (reference sequence). The chain's CDR3 is CSASTGSNQPQHF. CDR3 DNA: TGCAGTGCTAGTACAGGGAGCAATCAGCCCCAGCATTTT.

To note about this clonotype: A much more abundant neighbour one base away suggests this may be a read error. The V and J genes are TRBV7-9 and TRBJ2-5, with 7 bases fitting TRBD2. The CDR3 is 16 amino acids. CDR1 and CDR2 (germline): SEHNR, FQNEAQ (reference sequence). Losses at the gene ends were 9 bases for V and 5 bases for J; bases not matched to a gene: 18. In nucleotides, the CDR3 is TGTGCCAGAAGAGCTCCCCGGGACTATTACGCGGAGACCCAGTACTTC. It encodes CARRAPRDYYAETQYF. The complete variable domain, with remaining parts taken from reference TRBV7-9 and TRBJ2-5, reads DTGVSQNPRHKITKRGQNVTFRCDPISEHNRLYWYRQTLGQGPEFLTYFQNEAQLEKSRLLSDRFSAERPKGSFSTLEIQRTEQGDSAMYLCARRAPRDYYAETQYFGPGTRLLVL.

The chain couples TRBV5-1 to TRBJ2-7, with 9 positions matching TRBD2. The J segment lost 4 bases and the V segment lost 0 bases, leaving 5 bases of the junction unmatched. The CDR3 runs to 15 residues. The germline gives CDR1 SGHRS, CDR2 YFSETQ. This CDR3 reads CASSLEASGAYEQYF. The CDR3 coding sequence is TGCGCCAGCAGCTTGGAAGCTAGCGGGGCGTACGAGCAGTACTTC. The variable domain in full, with the rest retrieved from reference TRBV5-1 and TRBJ2-7, is KAGVTQTPRYLIKTRGQQVTLSCSPISGHRSVSWYQQTPGQGLQFLFEYFSETQRNKGNFPGRFSGRQFSNSRSEMNVSTLELGDSALYLCASSLEASGAYEQYFGPGTRLTVT.

Written as DNA, the CDR3 is TGTGCCATCCATATGGGGGGGACAGGGGGCGAGCAGTACTTC. Its translation: CAIHMGGTGGEQYF. The chain joins TRBV10-3 to TRBJ2-7; TRBD1 matches 11 bases. J was trimmed by 6 bases and V by 8 bases; bases with no gene match: 9. CDR1 is ENHRY, CDR2 SYGVKD, per germline. CDR3 length: 14 amino acids.

This sequence joins TRBV3-1 and TRBJ1-5; 7 nucleotides line up with TRBD1. The CDR3 is 15 residues long. The V gene's germline CDR1 is LGHDT and CDR2 YNNKEL (reference sequence). V lost 3 bases, J lost 6 bases, and 8 bases stayed unmatched. CDR3: CASSHPGQVPQPQHF. CDR3 sequence (DNA): TGTGCCAGCAGCCATCCCGGACAGGTTCCTCAGCCCCAGCATTTT.

This clonotype was found a few times. The J gene is TRBJ2-5, the V gene TRBV5-1; D is undetermined. This CDR3 has 15 residues. V lost 0 bases to trimming and J lost 4 bases, with 13 bases between them. CDR1 is SGHRS, CDR2 YFSETQ, per germline. The CDR3 sequence: CASSLEARSRETQYF. The CDR3 bases are TGCGCCAGCAGCTTGGAGGCCAGGAGCCGAGAGACCCAGTACTTC.

The chain recombines TRBV18 with TRBJ2-3; no clear D gene. V was clipped by 1 base and J by 6 bases, with 8 bases between them. Germline CDR1 and CDR2: KGHSH and LQKENI. CDR3 length: 13 residues. The CDR3 DNA reads as TGTGCCAGCTCACCACTTCTTCGGGATACGCAGTATTTT. It codes for CASSPLLRDTQYF. The whole variable domain, remainder taken from reference TRBV18 and TRBJ2-3, is NAGVMQNPRHLVRRRGQEARLRCSPMKGHSHVYWYRQLPEEGLKFMVYLQKENIIDESGMPKERFSAEFPKEGPSILRIQQVVRGDSAAYFCASSPLLRDTQYFGPGTRLTVL.